Shown below are 26 T cell receptor beta chains from a single sample sequenced in a study of T cell responses to AZD1222 COVID-19 vaccine. Clones were sequenced by immunoSEQ multiplex PCR, and TCRdb holds only the in-frame ones, with some missing. The repertoire holds approximately 100,000 clones, with over 75% as singletons. This specimen consisted of peripheral blood, obtained 28 days after the second AZD1222 dose. Every receptor here comes from an adult who received the AZD1222 COVID-19 vaccine.

The rearrangement links TRBV2 to TRBJ2-5; no reliable D call. The CDR3 sequence is 11 residues long. V was clipped by 6 bases and J by 5 bases, with 7 bases between them. Germline CDR1 reads SNHLY; CDR2 reads FYNNEI. The CDR3 loop is CASSRLETQYF. DNA of the CDR3: TGTGCCAGCAGCAGACTGGAGACCCAGTACTTC.

The V call is TRBV6-5, the J call TRBJ1-3; D is unresolved. Per germline, CDR1 MNHEY and CDR2 SVGAGI. V gave up 8 bases and J gave up 2 bases, with 10 bases separating them. The CDR3 runs 13 residues. The CDR3 coding sequence is TGTGCCAGCTCGCGGGGAACTGGAAACACCATATATTTT. Its translation: CASSRGTGNTIYF.

V gene TRBV28 combines with J gene TRBJ2-5; D is possibly TRBD1 or TRBD2 (7 bases each). The CDR3 consists of 14 residues. Per the germline V gene, CDR1 is MDHEN and CDR2 is SYDVKM. Trimming took 5 bases from V and 4 from J, leaving 14 bases between them. In DNA, the CDR3 is TGTGCCAGCAGTCCCAGGGGGGGTGCAGAGACCCAGTACTTC. The encoded protein is CASSPRGGAETQYF.

This clone has more than one count but fewer than ten. The chain has TRBV9 and TRBJ1-5; a weak D match, TRBD1 (6 bases). Trimming stripped 3 bases from V and 9 bases from J, with 10 bases between. This CDR3 is 12 amino acids long. CDR1 and CDR2 (germline): SGDLS, YYNGEE. CDR3 bases: TGTGCCAGCAGCGAGGGGGGCGGGCCCCAGCATTTT. It translates to CASSEGGGPQHF.

The CDR3 spells CASSFQGSYGYTF. The DNA for the CDR3 is TGTGCCAGCAGCTTCCAGGGTTCTTATGGCTACACCTTC. The gene calls are TRBV7-2 and TRBJ1-2, with D possibly TRBD1 on 5 matching bases. Trimming shortened V by 3 bases and J by 5 bases, and 10 bases separated the two germline ends. CDR1 is SGHTA, CDR2 FQGNSA, per germline. This CDR3 is built from 13 residues.

The chain combines TRBV2 with TRBJ2-7; D not resolved. Trimming removed 6 bases at V and 2 bases at J, with 5 bases between. The CDR3 covers 11 residues. In germline, CDR1 is SNHLY, CDR2 FYNNEI. The CDR3 reads CASRSAYEQYF. The CDR3 DNA follows: TGTGCCAGCAGGAGCGCCTACGAGCAGTACTTC.

The chain is built from TRBV15 and TRBJ2-1; 7 positions agree with TRBD1. The V and J ends lost 3 bases and 8 bases, in that order; junction bases with no gene match: 13. The V gene's germline CDR1 is LNHNV and CDR2 YYDKDF (reference sequence). The CDR3 covers 16 residues. In nucleotides, the CDR3 is TGTGCCACCAGCAGGGGACGGGACAGCGGACCCGATGAGCAGTTCTTC. Translating it yields CATSRGRDSGPDEQFF. Together with reference TRBV15 and TRBJ2-1, the CDR3 gives the full variable domain: DAMVIQNPRYQVTQFGKPVTLSCSQTLNHNVMYWYQQKSSQAPKLLFHYYDKDFNNEADTPDNFQSRRPNTSFCFLDIRSPGLGDTAMYLCATSRGRDSGPDEQFFGPGTRLTVL.

Turning to this clone: The same CDR3 arises from other DNA sequences in this sample as well. The chain employs TRBV6-2 or TRBV6-3 and TRBJ1-5; D call uncertain. V was pared by 2 bases and J by 2 bases, with 7 bases between. This CDR3 comprises 14 residues. Germline CDR1 and CDR2: MNHEY and SVGEGT. CDR3 sequence: CASSYGSGNQPQHF. Here the CDR3 DNA reads TGTGCCAGCAGTTACGGTTCCGGCAATCAGCCCCAGCATTTT.

The V and J genes are TRBV7-8 and TRBJ2-1; 7 bases map to TRBD2. The CDR3 covers 16 residues. Losses at the gene ends were 1 base for V and 10 bases for J; bases not matched to a gene: 13. Germline V lookup: CDR1 SGHVS, CDR2 FQNEAQ. The CDR3: CASSLGPGRALGEQFF. The DNA of the CDR3 is TGTGCCAGCAGCTTAGGGCCGGGGAGGGCCCTGGGGGAGCAGTTCTTC.

V and J are TRBV5-6 and TRBJ1-2, with a weak D call TRBD1 (6 bases). The germline gives CDR1 SGHDT, CDR2 YYEEEE. The CDR3 totals 14 residues. V lost 0 bases and J lost 4, with 10 bases in between. CDR3 loop: CASSLVGGLYGYTF. The CDR3 DNA sequence: TGTGCCAGCAGCTTGGTAGGGGGACTCTATGGCTACACCTTC.

The chain carries TRBV6-5 and TRBJ2-7, with unresolved D. The length of the CDR3 is 11 residues. V lost 10 bases to trimming and J lost 1 base, with 8 bases between them. In germline, CDR1 is MNHEY, CDR2 SVGAGI. CDR3 nucleotide sequence: TGTGCCACCCTCGATTCCTACGAGCAGTACTTC. Protein product: CATLDSYEQYF.

The J gene is TRBJ2-4, the V gene TRBV19; D may match TRBD1 or TRBD2 (6 bases each). CDR3 length equals 13 residues. Germline values: CDR1 LNHDA, CDR2 SQIVND (reference sequence). Trimming left V 9 bases short and J 0 bases short, with 9 bases between. CDR3 nucleotide sequence: TGTGCCAGCAGGGGACTAGCCAAAAACATTCAGTACTTC. Translation: CASRGLAKNIQYF.

The V gene is TRBV2, the J gene TRBJ1-2; 8 positions agree with TRBD1. The ends lost 7 bases at V and 4 bases at J; junction bases unmatched: 8. Germline V CDR1 and CDR2: SNHLY, FYNNEI. The CDR3 extends over 14 amino acids. CDR3 sequence: CASTDRGLFYGYTF. The CDR3 nucleotides are TGTGCCAGCACAGACAGGGGCCTTTTCTATGGCTACACCTTC.

The CDR3 nucleotides are TGCGCCAGCCGAAAATACGTGGACAGCACAGATACGCAGTATTTT. Protein product: CASRKYVDSTDTQYF. V and J are TRBV5-1 and TRBJ2-3, with D unresolved. Germline V gene lookup returns CDR1 SGHRS and CDR2 YFSETQ. Trimming stripped 7 bases from V and 0 bases from J, with 15 bases between. The CDR3 totals 15 residues.

CDR3 in DNA: TGTGCCAGCAGCTCCCGCAGACGACTAGCGGGTAGCACAGATACGCAGTATTTT. Its translation: CASSSRRRLAGSTDTQYF. The J gene is TRBJ2-3, the V gene TRBV7-6, with TRBD2 matching over 10 bases. The length of the CDR3 is 18 residues. CDR1 is SGHVS and CDR2 is FNYEAQ in the germline V gene. V shed 4 bases and J 0 bases; nucleotides not matched to a gene: 10. The full variable domain, rest sourced from reference TRBV7-6 and TRBJ2-3, is GAGVSQSPRYKVTKRGQDVALRCDPISGHVSLYWYRQALGQGPEFLTYFNYEAQQDKSGLPNDRFSAERPEGSISTLTIQRTEQRDSAMYRCASSSRRRLAGSTDTQYFGPGTRLTVL.

The rearrangement uses TRBV5-1 and TRBJ2-7; TRBD1 matches at 9 bases. V lost 3 bases and J lost 2; bases outside the gene matches: 6. Germline V gene lookup returns CDR1 SGHRS and CDR2 YFSETQ. The CDR3 sequence is 15 residues long. In DNA, the CDR3 is TGCGCCAGCAGCTGGGTGACAGGGGGTACCTACGAGCAGTACTTC. This encodes CASSWVTGGTYEQYF.

The chain joins TRBV2 to TRBJ1-4, with unresolved D. The V end lost 7 bases, the J end lost 5 bases, and 5 bases lay between the germline ends. This CDR3 contains 11 residues. In germline, CDR1 is SNHLY, CDR2 FYNNEI. CDR3 residues: CASTGNEKLFF. In DNA, the CDR3 is TGTGCCAGCACAGGCAATGAAAAACTGTTTTTT.

V usage is TRBV6-5 and J usage is TRBJ2-2; no firm D call. The germline CDR1 and CDR2 sequences are MNHEY and SVGAGI. V was clipped by 5 bases and J by 2 bases, with 3 bases between them. The CDR3 has 12 residues. This CDR3 reads CASSPNTGELFF. As DNA, the CDR3 is TGTGCCAGCAGTCCAAACACCGGGGAGCTGTTTTTT.

This chain uses TRBV5-1 with TRBJ2-5, with TRBD2 identical over 12 bases. The CDR3 consists of 15 residues. CDR1 SGHRS and CDR2 YFSETQ come from the germline V gene. V lost 4 bases and J lost 5; bases outside the gene matches: 6. CDR3 protein: CASSLTSGGGETQYF. The CDR3 DNA reads as TGCGCCAGCAGCCTGACTAGCGGGGGAGGGGAGACCCAGTACTTC.

V usage is TRBV7-3 and J usage is TRBJ1-1; D remains unclear. V shed 2 bases and J shed 0 bases, with 10 bases lying between them. The CDR3 runs 15 residues. Germline loops: CDR1 SGHTA, CDR2 FQGTGA. The CDR3 coding sequence is TGTGCCAGCAGCTTATACCCCGGAGTGAACACTGAAGCTTTCTTT. Its translation: CASSLYPGVNTEAFF.

Only one count was recorded for this clone. The chain recombines TRBV2 with TRBJ2-7; tentatively, D is TRBD2 (6 bases). The ends were cut back, 4 bases at V and 0 bases at J, with 25 bases in the middle. The CDR3 is 19 residues long. Germline assignment: CDR1 SNHLY and CDR2 FYNNEI. DNA for the CDR3: TGTGCCAGCAGTGTTATCGGCAGACCACTGGGGGGAGTCTCCTACGAGCAGTACTTC. Translation gives CASSVIGRPLGGVSYEQYF.

In its sample, this clone was seen once. The rearrangement joins TRBV7-3 to TRBJ2-2, with 10 bases matching TRBD2. CDR3 length: 16 amino acids. CDR1 and CDR2 from the germline V gene are SGHTA and FQGTGA. Losses at the gene ends were 5 bases for V and 0 bases for J; bases not matched to a gene: 3. The CDR3 loop reads CASSPGTSANTGELFF. Here the CDR3 DNA reads TGTGCCAGCAGCCCCGGGACTAGCGCGAACACCGGGGAGCTGTTTTTT.

The rearrangement joins TRBV11-3 to TRBJ1-6; D ambiguous. V was clipped by 1 base and J by 9 bases, with 7 bases between them. CDR1 and CDR2 (germline): SGHNT, YENEEA. The CDR3 is 13 residues long. CDR3 protein: CASSLVWGSPLHF. Written as DNA, the CDR3 is TGTGCCAGCAGCTTAGTCTGGGGTTCACCCCTCCACTTT.

This clone was counted a single time. The V call is TRBV11-2, the J call TRBJ2-5, with D possibly being TRBD2 (6 bases). Germline V gene lookup returns CDR1 SGHAT and CDR2 FQNNGV. V gave up 2 bases and J gave up 4 bases, with 11 bases separating them. The CDR3 totals 14 residues. The CDR3 loop is CASSLPAGGETQYF. The CDR3 nucleotides are TGTGCCAGCAGCTTACCGGCCGGGGGAGAGACCCAGTACTTC. Variable domain in full (rest from reference TRBV11-2 and TRBJ2-5): EAGVAQSPRYKIIEKRQSVAFWCNPISGHATLYWYQQILGQGPKLLIQFQNNGVVDDSQLPKDRFSAERLKGVDSTLKIQPAKLEDSAVYLCASSLPAGGETQYFGPGTRLLVL.

J is TRBJ2-5 and V is TRBV3-1 (or the pseudogene TRBV3-2), with TRBD2 identical over 11 bases. V lost 3 bases to trimming and J lost 3 bases; unmatched junction nucleotides: 3. Per the germline V gene, CDR1 is LGHDT and CDR2 is YNNKEL (reference sequence). The CDR3 contains 15 residues. DNA for the CDR3: TGTGCCAGCAGCCACCGGGGACTAGCGGAAGAGACCCAGTACTTC. Protein sequence: CASSHRGLAEETQYF.

V usage is TRBV19 and J usage is TRBJ1-5, with 7 bases identical to TRBD1. The ends lost 5 bases at V and 5 bases at J; junction bases unmatched: 6. Germline values: CDR1 LNHDA, CDR2 SQIVND (reference sequence). This CDR3 has 14 residues. DNA of the CDR3: TGTGCCAGTAGTGTCGGACAGGTCTATCAGCCCCAGCATTTT. It is translated as CASSVGQVYQPQHF.